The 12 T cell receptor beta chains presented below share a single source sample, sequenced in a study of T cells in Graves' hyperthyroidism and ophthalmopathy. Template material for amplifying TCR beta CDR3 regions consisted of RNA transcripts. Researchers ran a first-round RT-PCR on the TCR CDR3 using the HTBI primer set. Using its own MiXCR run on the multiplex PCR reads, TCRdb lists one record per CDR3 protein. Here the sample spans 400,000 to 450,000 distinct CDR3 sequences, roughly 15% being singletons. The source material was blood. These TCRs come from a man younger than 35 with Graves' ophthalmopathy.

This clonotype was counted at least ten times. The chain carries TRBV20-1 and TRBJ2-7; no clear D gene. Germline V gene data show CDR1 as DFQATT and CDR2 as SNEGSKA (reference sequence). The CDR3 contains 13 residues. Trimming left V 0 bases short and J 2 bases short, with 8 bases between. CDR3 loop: CSARDESAYEQYF. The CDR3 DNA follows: TGCAGTGCTAGAGATGAATCCGCCTACGAGCAGTACTTC.

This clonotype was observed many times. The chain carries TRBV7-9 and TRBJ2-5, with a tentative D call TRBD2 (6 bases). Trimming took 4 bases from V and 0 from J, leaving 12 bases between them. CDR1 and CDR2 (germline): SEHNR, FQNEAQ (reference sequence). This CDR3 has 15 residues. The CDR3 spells CASSSLGGNQETQYF. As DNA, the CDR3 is TGTGCCAGCAGCTCCCTTGGCGGGAACCAAGAGACCCAGTACTTC.

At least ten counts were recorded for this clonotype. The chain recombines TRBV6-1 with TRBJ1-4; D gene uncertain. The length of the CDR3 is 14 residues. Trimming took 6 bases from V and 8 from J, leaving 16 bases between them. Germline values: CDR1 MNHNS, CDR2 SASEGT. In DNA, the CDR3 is TGTGCCAGCAGACCTAGGGTTAGAGAAGAAAAACTGTTTTTT. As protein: CASRPRVREEKLFF.

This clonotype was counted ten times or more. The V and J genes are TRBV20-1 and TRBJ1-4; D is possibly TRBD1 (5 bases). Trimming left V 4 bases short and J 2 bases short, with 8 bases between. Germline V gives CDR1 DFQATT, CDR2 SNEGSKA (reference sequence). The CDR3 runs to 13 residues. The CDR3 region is CSATRDTNEKLFF. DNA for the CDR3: TGCAGTGCTACCCGGGACACTAATGAAAAACTGTTTTTT.

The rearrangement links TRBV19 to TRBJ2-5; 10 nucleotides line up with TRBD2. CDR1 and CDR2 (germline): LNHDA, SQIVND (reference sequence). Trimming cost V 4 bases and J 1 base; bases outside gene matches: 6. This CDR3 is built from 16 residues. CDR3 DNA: TGTGCCAGTAGTAAAAGCCTAGCGGGGGCCCAAGAGACCCAGTACTTC. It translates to CASSKSLAGAQETQYF.

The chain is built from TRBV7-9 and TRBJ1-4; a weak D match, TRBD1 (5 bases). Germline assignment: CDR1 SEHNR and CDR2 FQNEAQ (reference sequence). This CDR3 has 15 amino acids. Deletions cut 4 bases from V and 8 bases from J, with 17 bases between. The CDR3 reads CASSSGGTVAEKLFF. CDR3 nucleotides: TGTGCCAGCAGCTCCGGCGGGACCGTGGCGGAAAAACTGTTTTTT.

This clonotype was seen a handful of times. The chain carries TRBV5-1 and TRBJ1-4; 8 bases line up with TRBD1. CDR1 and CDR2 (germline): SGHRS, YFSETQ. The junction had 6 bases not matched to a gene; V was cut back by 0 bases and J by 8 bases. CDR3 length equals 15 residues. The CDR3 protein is CASSLAPGGSEKLFF. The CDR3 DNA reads TGCGCCAGCAGCTTGGCGCCAGGGGGCAGCGAAAAACTGTTTTTT.

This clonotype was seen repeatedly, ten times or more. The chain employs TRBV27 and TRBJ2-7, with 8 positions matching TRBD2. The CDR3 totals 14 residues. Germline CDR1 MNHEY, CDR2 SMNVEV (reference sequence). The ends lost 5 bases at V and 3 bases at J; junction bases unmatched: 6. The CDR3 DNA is TGTGCCAGCAGTCTTAGCGGGATCGTCTACGAGCAGTACTTC. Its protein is CASSLSGIVYEQYF.

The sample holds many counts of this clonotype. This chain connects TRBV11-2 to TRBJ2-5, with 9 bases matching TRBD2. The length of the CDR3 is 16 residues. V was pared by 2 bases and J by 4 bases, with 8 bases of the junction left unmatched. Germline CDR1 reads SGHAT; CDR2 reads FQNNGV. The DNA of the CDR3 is TGTGCCAGCAGCTTATTTAGCGGGAGTAAAGGAGAGACCCAGTACTTC. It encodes CASSLFSGSKGETQYF.

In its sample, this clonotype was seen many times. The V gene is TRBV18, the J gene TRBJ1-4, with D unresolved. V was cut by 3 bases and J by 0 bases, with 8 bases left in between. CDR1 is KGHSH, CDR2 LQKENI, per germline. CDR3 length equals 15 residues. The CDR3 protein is CASSPNAATNEKLFF. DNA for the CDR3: TGTGCCAGCTCACCGAATGCGGCAACTAATGAAAAACTGTTTTTT.

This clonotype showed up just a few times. CDR3 in DNA: TGTGCCAGCAGTCCCGGCCCCCCGGGGACTGAAGCTTTCTTT. Translating it yields CASSPGPPGTEAFF. The chain employs TRBV6-1 and TRBJ1-1; D is unresolved. V dropped 5 bases and J dropped 5 bases, with 15 bases sitting between them. Per germline, CDR1 MNHNS and CDR2 SASEGT. This CDR3 spans 14 amino acids.

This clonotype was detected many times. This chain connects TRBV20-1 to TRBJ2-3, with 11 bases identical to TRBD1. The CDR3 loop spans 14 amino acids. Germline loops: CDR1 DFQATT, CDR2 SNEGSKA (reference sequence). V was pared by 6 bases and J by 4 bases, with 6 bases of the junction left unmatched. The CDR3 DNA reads TGCAGTGCCCCGGGACAGGGGGTCTCAGATACGCAGTATTTT. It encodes CSAPGQGVSDTQYF.